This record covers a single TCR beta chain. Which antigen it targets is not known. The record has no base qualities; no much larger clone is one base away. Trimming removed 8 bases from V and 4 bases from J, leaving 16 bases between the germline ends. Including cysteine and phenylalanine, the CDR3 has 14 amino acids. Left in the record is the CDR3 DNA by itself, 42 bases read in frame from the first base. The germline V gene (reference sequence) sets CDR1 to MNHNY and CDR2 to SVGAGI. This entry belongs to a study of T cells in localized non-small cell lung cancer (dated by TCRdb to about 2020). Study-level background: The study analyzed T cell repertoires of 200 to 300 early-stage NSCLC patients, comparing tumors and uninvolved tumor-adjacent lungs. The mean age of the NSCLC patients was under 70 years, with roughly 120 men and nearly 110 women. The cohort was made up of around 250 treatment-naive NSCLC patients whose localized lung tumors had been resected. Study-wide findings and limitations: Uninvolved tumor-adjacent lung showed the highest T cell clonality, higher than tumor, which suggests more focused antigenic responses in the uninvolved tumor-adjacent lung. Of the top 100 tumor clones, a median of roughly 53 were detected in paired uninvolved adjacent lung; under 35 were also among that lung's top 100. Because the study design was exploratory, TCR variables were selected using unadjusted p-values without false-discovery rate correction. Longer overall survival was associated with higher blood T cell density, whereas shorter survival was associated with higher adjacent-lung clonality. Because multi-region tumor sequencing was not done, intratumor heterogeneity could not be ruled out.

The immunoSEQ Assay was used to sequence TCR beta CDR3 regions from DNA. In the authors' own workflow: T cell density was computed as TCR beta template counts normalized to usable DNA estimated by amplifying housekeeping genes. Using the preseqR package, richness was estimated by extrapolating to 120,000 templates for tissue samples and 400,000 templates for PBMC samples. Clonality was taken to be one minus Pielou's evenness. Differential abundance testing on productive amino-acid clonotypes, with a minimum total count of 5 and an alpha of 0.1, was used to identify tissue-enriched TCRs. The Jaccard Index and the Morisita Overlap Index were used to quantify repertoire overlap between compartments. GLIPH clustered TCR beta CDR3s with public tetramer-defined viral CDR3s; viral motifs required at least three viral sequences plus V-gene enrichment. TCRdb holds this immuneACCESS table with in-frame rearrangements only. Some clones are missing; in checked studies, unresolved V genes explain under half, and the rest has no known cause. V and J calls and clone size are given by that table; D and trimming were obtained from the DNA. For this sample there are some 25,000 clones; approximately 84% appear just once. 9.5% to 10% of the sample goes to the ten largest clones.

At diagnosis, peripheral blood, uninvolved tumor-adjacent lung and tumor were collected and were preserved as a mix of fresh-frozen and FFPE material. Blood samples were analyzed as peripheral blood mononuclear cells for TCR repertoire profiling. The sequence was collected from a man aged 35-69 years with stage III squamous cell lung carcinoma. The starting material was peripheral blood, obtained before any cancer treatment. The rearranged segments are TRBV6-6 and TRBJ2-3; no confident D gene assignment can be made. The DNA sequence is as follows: TGTGCCAGCCAGACGCTGTCGCAAGCAGATACGCAGTATTTT. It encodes CASQTLSQADTQYF.